This T cell receptor beta chain came from a study of T-cell memory formation after mild COVID-19. Germline V gene sequence: CDR1 SGDLS, CDR2 YYNGEE. The CDR3 loop spans 15 amino acids. V lost 6 bases and J 0 bases, leaving 13 bases between the germline ends. TCRdb redid the calling of the 5' RACE reads with MiXCR, one entry per CDR3 protein. The sample contains about 57,000 distinct CDR3 sequences, 9% to 15% of which appear only once. The sequence was collected from a man aged 18-30 years who had mild COVID-19 (a few samples of this study predate the infection). Cell type and time point are not known. Specimen: PBMCs or a T cell subset sorted from them (not recorded which). V is TRBV9 and J is TRBJ2-1, with D possibly being TRBD2 (7 bases). The CDR3 reads CASTKGGSSYNEQFF. The CDR3 DNA reads as TGTGCCAGCACCAAGGGGGGGAGCTCCTACAATGAGCAGTTCTTC. The complete variable domain, with remaining parts taken from reference TRBV9 and TRBJ2-1, reads DSGVTQTPKHLITATGQRVTLRCSPRSGDLSVYWYQQSLDQGLQFLIQYYNGEERAKGNILERFSAQQFPDLHSELNLSSLELGDSALYFCASTKGGSSYNEQFFGPGTRLTVL.